This TCR beta chain is from a study of T cells in Graves' hyperthyroidism and ophthalmopathy. Study context: Peripheral blood draws took place at initial diagnosis, ahead of any treatment.

Amplification of TCR beta CDR3 regions was performed using RNA transcripts as template. The study used the HTBI primer set for a first-round RT-PCR of the TCR CDR3. Via MiXCR, TCRdb re-called the multiplex PCR reads, giving one row per CDR3 protein. This repertoire shows 550,000 to 650,000 distinct CDR3 sequences, roughly 13% found once; its top ten account for almost 6%. This CDR3 is 16 amino acids long. The ends were cut back, 6 bases at V and 4 bases at J, with 18 bases in the middle. Germline-derived CDR1 and CDR2 are MNHEY and SMNVEV (reference sequence). Many counts were recorded for this clonotype.

The rearrangement links TRBV27 to TRBJ2-2; tentatively, D is TRBD1 (6 bases). The clonotype originates from a woman aged 25 to 39 with Graves' hyperthyroidism that later progressed to Graves' ophthalmopathy. Sequenced input: blood. CDR3 loop: CASRSSTGPSTGELFF. The CDR3 region has the DNA TGTGCCAGCAGAAGTTCTACAGGGCCCAGCACCGGGGAGCTGTTTTTT.